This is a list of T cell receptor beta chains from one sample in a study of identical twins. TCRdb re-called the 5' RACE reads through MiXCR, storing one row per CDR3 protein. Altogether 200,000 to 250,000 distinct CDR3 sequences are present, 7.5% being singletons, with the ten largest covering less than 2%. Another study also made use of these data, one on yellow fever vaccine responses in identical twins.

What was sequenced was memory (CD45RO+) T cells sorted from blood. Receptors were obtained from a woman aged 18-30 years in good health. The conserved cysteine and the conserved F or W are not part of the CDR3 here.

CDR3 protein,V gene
ACARDREPGNTIY,TRBV3-1
AISHGGTSVTQY,TRBV10-3
ASTPLTGSYEQY,TRBV5-1
ASSLGALGQF,TRBV28
ASRKSGLANNEQF,TRBV6-2/TRBV6-3
ASARGTTNEKLF,TRBV6-1
SARAEGRNQPQH,TRBV20-1
ASRDRGPHNEQF,TRBV25-1
ASRYTGISYEQY,TRBV27
ASSRGLAGVGEQF,TRBV7-2
SAAGTATNEKLF,TRBV29-1
SLPERLQETQY,TRBV29-1
AAEGDRGETQY,TRBV10-3
ASTPGQGTGNEQF,TRBV7-2
SGIRDPNQPQH,TRBV20-1
ATSRSGGPTGELF,TRBV15
ASSLRENIQY,TRBV7-9
ASGRVGQY,TRBV6-2/TRBV6-3
ASSPTGTEAF,TRBV18
ASSDRVRRNEQF,TRBV11-2
SASPLDRGETDTQY,TRBV20-1
ASSQVSSGAPYEQY,TRBV4-3
ASRLGLATDTQY,TRBV7-2
AITRHSNTEAF,TRBV10-3
ASSSGQVYEQY,TRBV18
ATSDLSYTDTQY,TRBV24-1
ASSQEVPTGELF,TRBV14
ASSLRGPRARSGTSTYNEQF,TRBV7-3
ASRQGPLETQY,TRBV28
ASCGTIYNEQF,TRBV12-3/TRBV12-4
SAGLAKGNQPQH,TRBV20-1
ASSYFGAGEINEQF,TRBV6-2/TRBV6-3
ASSLAAKAQETQY,TRBV7-9
ASGLVQGNQF,TRBV12-5
ASSEQGRNQPQH,TRBV12-3/TRBV12-4
ASSAQGVHEQY,TRBV12-3/TRBV12-4
ASSYNPKMNTEAF,TRBV6-2/TRBV6-3
ASSYTWSGDEQF,TRBV6-5
ASNAWTDSSYNSPLH,TRBV5-6
ASSFPTSDEQF,TRBV27
ASSVSTGAVVQNEQF,TRBV9
ASRFENSPLH,TRBV5-1